The T cell receptor beta chain under discussion was sequenced for a study of shared clonotypes between healthy human individuals (dated by TCRdb to 2020 to 2022). General notes on the study: Two women and a few men aged 18 to 49 years were included in the cohort. For each donor, three plates each were used for CD4 naive and CD4 memory, two plates were used for CD8 naive, and one plate was used for CD8 memory. To estimate repertoire size and how much clonotypes are shared between individuals, the study performed deep sequencing of blood TCR repertoires from a handful of healthy adults. Libraries were prepared and TCR repertoires were sequenced by different laboratories using diverse techniques, in order to increase sequencing depth and limit assay-specific biases. Leukapheresis yielded between about 0.9 and 10 billion PBMCs per donor. Overall results and qualifications from the work: Naive subsets generally had larger estimated clonotype richness than memory subsets. Rarefaction of sorted-subset datasets indicated incomplete sequencing despite the large sequencing depth. The small number of donors limited the genetic and exposure-history diversity represented. Pairwise subsampling led to the expectation that sequencing depth would affect the degree of clonotype sharing among donors. Sampling was restricted to blood, and TCR repertoires in tissue are likely to differ from TCR repertoires in blood. Compared with non-shared clonotypes, clonotypes shared by all four sorted-subset donors had higher generation probabilities. Across four donors, approximately 4.9% of naive CD4, more than 3% of naive CD8, under 2.5% of memory CD4, and roughly 0.41% of memory CD8 clonotypes were shared.

Details on this clone: Its recognized antigen is unknown. No quality values exist for individual bases; no much larger clone is one base distant.

The donors were healthy, HIV-negative adults with no recently reported acute infections or vaccinations. All donors were Caucasian adults living in Nashville, Tennessee, USA. CD4+ T cells were enriched by magnetic negative selection; naive cells were then positively selected on CD45RA, and the negative fraction formed the memory subset. After blood collection by leukapheresis, PBMCs were isolated using Ficoll-Histopaque density gradient centrifugation and then cryopreserved in the vapor phase of liquid nitrogen. Purity and quantity of every magnetically sorted T cell population were checked by analytical flow cytometry. From each sorted fraction, genomic DNA was isolated and quantified by UV absorbance on a Nanodrop 2000c. TCR CDR3 regions were amplified from genomic DNA by multiplex PCR using the deep immunoSEQ assay. Genomic DNA extracted from each cell subset was distributed evenly over all wells of several immunoSEQ 96-well plates, and each plate served as one replicate. Each replicate PCR for sorted subsets received about 220 ng genomic DNA, equal to about 30,000 T cell genomes. Purified libraries were measured with a Qubit 3.0 fluorometer, size-checked on a Bioanalyzer 2100, and measured again with the KAPA Library Quantification kit. Every immunoSEQ 96-well plate was sequenced on a separate single-read 150-cycle Illumina NextSeq 550 flow cell. As for how the authors treated the data: Because only junctional sequences without quality scores were contained in the immunoSEQ output, filtering matching that applied to full-length reads could not be performed. Sequences were annotated with PyIR, a Python wrapper for IgBLAST v1.9, using IMGT germline references to assign V/J genes and CDR3. Reads with weak V/J assignments (E-value above 1e-6), missing CDR3, stop codons, out-of-frame junctions, or ambiguous translated residues were removed. V3J clonotypes were defined as sequences sharing an identical inferred V gene, J gene, and CDR3 amino acid sequence. The percentage overlap between two repertoires was calculated by dividing the number of shared unique clonotypes by the size of the smaller repertoire. Richness of each repertoire was evaluated using RTK rarefaction, the Chao1 estimator, and Recon v2.1 estimates of unobserved clonotypes. For all TCRbeta clonotypes obtained by the gDNA method from a few donors, generation probabilities were computed with OLGA. TCRdb took this table from immuneACCESS and kept in-frame rearrangements with V and J called. Such tables lack part of the clones; where checked against another copy, unresolved V genes explain under half of the gap, and the rest is unexplained. V, J and clone size were drawn from that table, and D and trimming were deduced from the DNA. This sample gives more than 900,000 clones in total; 70% to 80% of them show up just once. The ten most abundant clones make up around 0.61% of the sample.

Sample: memory CD4+ T cells from PBMCs. The sample's cell subset or site label, decoded: CD45RA-negative fraction. This clonotype was sampled from a man younger than 35 in good health. Some clones in this sample may be carry-over from other donors' samples.

CDR3 loop: CASSQKTGTDYEQYF. The DNA sequence follows: TGTGCCAGCAGCCAAAAAACCGGGACAGACTACGAGCAGTACTTC. This chain is built from TRBV4-2 and TRBJ2-7, with 7 bases matching TRBD1. Sequences LGHNA (CDR1) and YNFKEQ (CDR2) are obtained from the germline V gene. Germline trimming: 2 bases from V, 3 bases from J; junction bases outside gene matches: 7. Reading from cysteine to phenylalanine, the CDR3 counts 15 amino acids. The kept DNA is CDR3 alone, 45 bases in frame from the first base.